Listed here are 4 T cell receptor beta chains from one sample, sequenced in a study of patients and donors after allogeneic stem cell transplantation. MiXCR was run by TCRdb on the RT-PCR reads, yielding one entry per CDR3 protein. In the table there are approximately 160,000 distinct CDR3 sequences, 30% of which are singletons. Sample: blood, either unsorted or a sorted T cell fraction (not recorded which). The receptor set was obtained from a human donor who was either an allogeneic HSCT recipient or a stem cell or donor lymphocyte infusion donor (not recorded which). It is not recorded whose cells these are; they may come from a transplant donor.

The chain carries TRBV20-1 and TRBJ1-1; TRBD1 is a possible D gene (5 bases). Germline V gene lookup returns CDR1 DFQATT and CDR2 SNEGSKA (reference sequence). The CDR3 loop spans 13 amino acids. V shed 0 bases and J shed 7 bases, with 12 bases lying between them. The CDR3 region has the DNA TGCAGTGCTAGAGAGGAGGGAGACAGTGAAGCTTTCTTT. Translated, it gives CSAREEGDSEAFF.

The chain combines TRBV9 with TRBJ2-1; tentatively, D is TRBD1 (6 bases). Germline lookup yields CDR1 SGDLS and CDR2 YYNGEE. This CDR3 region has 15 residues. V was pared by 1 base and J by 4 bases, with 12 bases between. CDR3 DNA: TGTGCCAGCAGCGTAAAGGGCGGACAGTACAATGAGCAGTTCTTC. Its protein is CASSVKGGQYNEQFF.

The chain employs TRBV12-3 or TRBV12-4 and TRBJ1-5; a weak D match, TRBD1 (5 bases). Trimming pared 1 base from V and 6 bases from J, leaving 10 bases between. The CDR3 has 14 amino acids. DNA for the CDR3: TGTGCCAGCAGTTTAGGGGCAGGGCTTCAGCCCCAGCATTTT. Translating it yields CASSLGAGLQPQHF.

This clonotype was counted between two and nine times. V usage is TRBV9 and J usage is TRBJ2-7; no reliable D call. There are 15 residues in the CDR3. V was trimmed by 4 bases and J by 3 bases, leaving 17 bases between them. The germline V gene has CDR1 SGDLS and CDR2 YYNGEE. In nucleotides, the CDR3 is TGTGCCAGCAGCCCCAGGCCAGGAGACCTCTACGAGCAGTACTTC. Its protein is CASSPRPGDLYEQYF.